This entry lists 9 T cell receptor beta chains sequenced from one sample in a study of CD8+ T cells in alopecia areata. cDNA prepared by RNA extraction and subsequent reverse transcription served as the template for sequencing. TCRdb's copy holds only in-frame clones and misses some; the assay was immunoSEQ multiplex PCR. The sample has under 350,000 clones, roughly 60% seen once. Treatment given: oral pan-JAK inhibitor, 5-10 mg twice daily. Sequenced material: CD4+ T cells sorted from blood, taken at week 24, from a patient treated with tofacitinib. The source is a human donor with alopecia areata.

The V call is TRBV30, the J call TRBJ2-7, with D unresolved. In germline, CDR1 is GTSNPN, CDR2 SVGIG (reference sequence). V lost 1 base to trimming and J lost 2 bases, with 6 bases between them. The CDR3 has 12 amino acids. The CDR3 loop reads CAWSEGPYEQYF. CDR3 nucleotide sequence: TGTGCCTGGAGTGAAGGACCCTACGAGCAGTACTTC.

The CDR3 DNA sequence: TGTGCCAGCAGCGTAGACTGGGTTGGTAGTGGCTACACCTTC. It yields the protein CASSVDWVGSGYTF. The gene calls are TRBV9 and TRBJ1-2; no clear D gene. Per germline, CDR1 SGDLS and CDR2 YYNGEE. This CDR3 is 14 amino acids long. Trimming removed 0 bases at V and 7 bases at J, with 13 bases between.

The J gene is TRBJ2-5, the V gene TRBV5-4, with 10 bases that match TRBD2. V was clipped by 8 bases and J by 2 bases; unmatched bases: 9. CDR1 and CDR2 from the germline V gene are SGHNT and YYREEE (reference sequence). The length of the CDR3 is 15 residues. The CDR3 bases are TGTGCCAGTCGCCCCCAGCGGGGGGGTCAAGAGACCCAGTACTTC. Its protein is CASRPQRGGQETQYF.

The rearrangement uses TRBV30 and TRBJ1-5, with D tentatively TRBD1 (5 bases). CDR3 length: 15 residues. Germline CDR1 is GTSNPN and CDR2 is SVGIG (reference sequence). Trimming removed 0 bases at V and 7 bases at J, with 16 bases between. In DNA, the CDR3 is TGTGCCTGGAGTGTACGCGAAGGGGCGCGGCAGCCCCAGCATTTT. Protein: CAWSVREGARQPQHF.

In this sample, this clone turned up a few times. The rearrangement joins TRBV5-1 to TRBJ1-2; the match to TRBD1 covers 8 bases. Per germline, CDR1 SGHRS and CDR2 YFSETQ. The V and J ends lost 4 bases and 2 bases, in that order; junction bases with no gene match: 7. The CDR3 has 15 residues. The CDR3 sequence: CASSPLGQANYGYTF. In DNA, the CDR3 is TGCGCCAGCAGCCCGCTGGGACAGGCAAACTATGGCTACACCTTC.

The V gene is TRBV12-5, the J gene TRBJ1-1; D unresolved. Germline CDR1 is LGHNT and CDR2 is FRNRAP. Trimming took off 0 bases at V and 4 bases at J, with 6 bases between the two ends. CDR3 length: 13 amino acids. In nucleotides, the CDR3 is TGTGCTAGTGGTTTGGTAGGGTTCACTGAAGCTTTCTTT. It specifies CASGLVGFTEAFF.

The CDR3 is CATSREASQETQYF. In nucleotides, the CDR3 is TGTGCCACCAGCAGAGAAGCTAGTCAAGAGACCCAGTACTTC. V gene TRBV15 combines with J gene TRBJ2-5, with D unresolved. The CDR3 totals 14 residues. The V and J ends lost 0 bases and 2 bases respectively, with 7 bases between them. Germline V lookup: CDR1 LNHNV, CDR2 YYDKDF (reference sequence).

The rearrangement links TRBV30 to TRBJ1-1; 8 bases align to TRBD1. Germline V gene data show CDR1 as GTSNPN and CDR2 as SVGIG (reference sequence). V shed 3 bases, J shed 1 base, and the junction held 4 bases outside the gene matches. The CDR3 covers 14 residues. DNA of the CDR3: TGTGCCTGGAGGAGGGGACAGGCGAACACTGAAGCTTTCTTT. Protein: CAWRRGQANTEAFF.

The chain couples TRBV7-2 to TRBJ1-6; maybe TRBD1 (5 bases). CDR3 size: 15 residues. Trimming cost V 7 bases and J 10 bases, with 20 bases left between them. CDR1 is SGHTA and CDR2 is FQGNSA in the germline V gene. The CDR3 DNA follows: TGTGCCAGCACTCCCTCCTCGACCCCAGGGTCACCCCTCCACTTT. Residues: CASTPSSTPGSPLHF.